What follows describes a single T cell receptor (beta chain). A second PCR, run for about 7 to 11 cycles, used a sample-barcoded 5' primer plus a J-beta primer mix. TCRdb fed the 5' RACE reads into MiXCR, producing one record per CDR3 protein. The data hold 1.4 million to 1.5 million distinct CDR3 sequences, with around 42% observed a single time. The entry originates in a study of blood T cells in healthy people across ages. CDR1 ENHRY and CDR2 SYGVKD come from the germline V gene. There are 12 residues in the CDR3. Trimming took off 7 bases at V and 0 bases at J, with 7 bases between the two ends. The specimen was blood. The rearrangement links TRBV10-3 to TRBJ2-7; possibly TRBD1 for D (6 bases). The source of this sequence is a woman between 18 and 29 years old in good health. The CDR3 DNA sequence: TGTGCCATCACGGACAGCTCCTACGAGCAGTACTTC. This codes for CAITDSSYEQYF.